This record concerns one T cell receptor (beta chain) sequence. Its target antigen remains unknown. No much larger clone exists at a distance of one base, and base qualities are not known. V lost 0 bases and J lost 1 base; the stretch between them is 10 bases long. The CDR3 measures 16 amino acids from cysteine to phenylalanine. The sequence is cut down to CDR3 DNA, 48 bases in frame from base 1. As encoded in the germline V gene, CDR1 is KGHSH while CDR2 is LQKENI. This sample was included in a study of Ad26.COV2.S vaccination and SARS-CoV-2 variants (dated by TCRdb to the early 2020s). Regarding the study in general: TCRbeta repertoire sequencing served as the tool for gauging how specific and how broad the SARS-CoV-2-reactive T cell receptors were following Ad26.COV2.S vaccination. The TCR-sequenced set comprised about 32 samples: some 20 Ad26.COV2.S vaccine recipients, 5 placebo recipients and 8 SARS-CoV-2 convalescent individuals.

In light of the paper, this sample's time point label describes: individuals recovered from natural SARS-CoV-2 infection. TCRbeta CDR3 regions were sequenced with the immunoSEQ Assay. After extraction, genomic DNA underwent amplification by bias-controlled multiplex PCR, followed by high-throughput sequencing. On the authors' methods: Collapsing and filtering of sequences were performed to quantify the absolute abundance of each unique TCRbeta CDR3 region. T cell fraction was estimated by normalization of TCRbeta template counts to usable DNA, with usable DNA being measured through amplification of reference genes present in all nucleated cells. Repertoire TCRs were annotated as SARS-CoV-2-specific by exact matching of V gene, CDR3 amino acid sequence and J gene to a known reactive TCR set. The reference SARS-CoV-2 TCR set came from MIRA and was filtered for enrichment in COVID-19-positive ImmuneCODE repertoires, removing public or cross-reactive TCRs. Based on the MIRA antigens, annotated TCRs were further analysed at the level of specific ORF or position within ORF. Depth was the summed frequency of annotated unique rearrangements, while breadth was defined as annotated unique rearrangements over total unique productive rearrangements. TCR breadth was compared between groups using two-sided Wilcoxon rank-sum tests. TCRdb mirrors the immuneACCESS table, restricted to in-frame sequences. Some clones are absent from its copies; in checked studies, under half trace to an unresolved V gene, and the reason for the others is unknown. The DNA gave D and trimming, while V, J and clone size come from that table. The sample table holds around 86,000 clones, of which approximately 86% were seen once. The ten most abundant clones make up approximately 16% of the sample.

On the study overall, not on this receptor specifically: The authors noted that total T cell responses may have been underestimated by the TCR breadth and depth analyses. Non-spike TCR breadth was comparable between vaccine and placebo recipients, consistent with the vaccine containing only spike. Substantial breadth of spike-specific CD8+ and CD4+ T cell responses was reported after vaccination. Higher spike-specific TCR breadth was observed in Ad26.COV2.S recipients than in placebo recipients (P = 0.0014).

The V and J genes are TRBV18 and TRBJ1-5, with a tentative D gene TRBD1 over 5 matching bases. The TCR originated in a human donor who had recovered from COVID-19. The sequencing here drew on peripheral blood, taken after recovery from COVID-19. The DNA sequence follows: TGTGCCAGCTCACCACCGGGCAGGGTCAGCAATCAGCCCCAGCATTTT. Translation gives CASSPPGRVSNQPQHF.